This T cell receptor beta chain originates from a study of shared clonotypes between healthy human individuals. The CDR3 has 15 residues. The V end lost 2 bases, the J end lost 9 bases, and 20 bases lay between the germline ends. CDR1 MGHRA and CDR2 YSYEKL come from the germline V gene. The CD4+ fraction was divided into a CD45RA+ naive subset and a CD45RA-negative memory subset. Sorted-subset replicate PCRs used 200 ng DNA, some 33,000 T cell genomes. The repertoire was sequenced with immunoSEQ multiplex PCR; TCRdb's copy has only in-frame clones and lacks some. Here the sample spans 950,000 to 1,200,000 clones, about 72% being singletons. Points on this clone: Its cognate antigen is unknown.

Study-level points and caveats: In a few donors, 4.5% to 5.5% of naive CD4 clonotypes appeared in common.

The J gene is TRBJ2-7, the V gene TRBV4-1; D may correspond to TRBD1 or TRBD2 (5 bases each). The TCR originated in a man aged 18 to 30 in good health. Some clones in this sample may be carry-over from other donors' samples. Sequences were obtained from memory CD4+ T cells from PBMCs. Described subset: CD45RA-negative fraction. The CDR3, as DNA: TGCGCCAGCAGCCAAAGCTCCGGGACGGCCGTAACGCAGTACTTC. As protein: CASSQSSGTAVTQYF.